This TCR beta chain was profiled in a study of T cells after yellow fever vaccination. From germline, CDR1 is ENHRY and CDR2 SYGVKD. Trimming removed 7 bases from V and 10 bases from J, with 14 bases in between. The CDR3 is 12 residues long. TCR cDNA, made by 5'RACE template switching, carried an added universal primer site and UMIs. TCRdb itself ran the 5' RACE reads through MiXCR, one entry per CDR3 protein. This repertoire shows approximately 300,000 distinct CDR3 sequences, around 7.3% found once; its top ten account for roughly a sixth. Whole-study findings and limits: The secondary response was weaker but peaked faster, day 5 versus 15.

There are a few counts of this clonotype. Its specificity is unknown. The clonotype originates from a man between 18 and 29 years old who received the YFV17D yellow fever vaccine. J is TRBJ2-1 and V is TRBV10-3, with TRBD1 as a possible D gene (6 bases). Specimen: PBMCs, collected approximately 40 days after the first yellow fever vaccination. CDR3 amino acids: CAIKSQGGEQFF. The CDR3 nucleotides read TGTGCCATCAAATCACAGGGTGGGGAGCAGTTCTTC.